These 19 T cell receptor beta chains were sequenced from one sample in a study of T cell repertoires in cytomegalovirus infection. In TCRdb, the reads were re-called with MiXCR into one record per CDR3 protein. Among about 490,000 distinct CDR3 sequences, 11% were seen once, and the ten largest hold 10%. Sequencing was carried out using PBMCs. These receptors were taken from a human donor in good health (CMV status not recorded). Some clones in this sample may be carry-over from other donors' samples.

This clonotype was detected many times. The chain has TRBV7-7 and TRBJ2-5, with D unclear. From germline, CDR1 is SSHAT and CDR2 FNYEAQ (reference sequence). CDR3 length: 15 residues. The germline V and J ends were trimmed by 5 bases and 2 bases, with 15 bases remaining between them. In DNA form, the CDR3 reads TGTGCCAGCAGCCGCCATCCGGAGTCACAAGAGACCCAGTACTTC. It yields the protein CASSRHPESQETQYF.

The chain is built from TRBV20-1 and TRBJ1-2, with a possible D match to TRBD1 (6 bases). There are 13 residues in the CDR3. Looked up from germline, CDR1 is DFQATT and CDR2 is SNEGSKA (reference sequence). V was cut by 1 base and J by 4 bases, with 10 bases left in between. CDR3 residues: CSARARGLYGYTF. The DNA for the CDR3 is TGCAGTGCTAGAGCCAGGGGCCTCTATGGCTACACCTTC.

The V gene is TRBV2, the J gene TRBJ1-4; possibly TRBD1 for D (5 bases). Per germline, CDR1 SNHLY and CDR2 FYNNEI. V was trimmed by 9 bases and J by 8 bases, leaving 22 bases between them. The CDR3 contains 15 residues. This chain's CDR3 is CARSGLGEKREKLFF. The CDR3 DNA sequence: TGTGCCAGGAGCGGTTTGGGGGAGAAGAGGGAAAAACTGTTTTTT.

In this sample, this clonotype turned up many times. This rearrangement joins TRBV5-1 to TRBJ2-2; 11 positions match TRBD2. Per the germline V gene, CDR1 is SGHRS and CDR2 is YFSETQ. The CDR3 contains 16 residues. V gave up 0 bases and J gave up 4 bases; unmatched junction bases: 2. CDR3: CASSLALAGATGELFF. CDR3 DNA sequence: TGCGCCAGCAGCTTGGCACTAGCGGGAGCCACCGGGGAGCTGTTTTTT.

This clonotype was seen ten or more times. The DNA for the CDR3 is TGTGCCAGTAGTCAGCCGGGACTAGCGGCCTACGAGCAGTACTTC. Its translation is CASSQPGLAAYEQYF. The gene calls are TRBV19 and TRBJ2-7; TRBD2 matches at 11 bases. From germline, CDR1 is LNHDA and CDR2 SQIVND (reference sequence). This CDR3 is 15 amino acids long. Losses at the gene ends were 5 bases for V and 2 bases for J; bases not matched to a gene: 5.

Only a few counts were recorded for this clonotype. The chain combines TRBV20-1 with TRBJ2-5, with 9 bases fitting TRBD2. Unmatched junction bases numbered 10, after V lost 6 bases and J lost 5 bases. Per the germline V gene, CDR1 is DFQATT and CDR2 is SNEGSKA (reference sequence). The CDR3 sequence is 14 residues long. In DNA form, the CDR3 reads TGCAGTGCATCGGCTAGCGGGGAAGTTGAGACCCAGTACTTC. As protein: CSASASGEVETQYF.

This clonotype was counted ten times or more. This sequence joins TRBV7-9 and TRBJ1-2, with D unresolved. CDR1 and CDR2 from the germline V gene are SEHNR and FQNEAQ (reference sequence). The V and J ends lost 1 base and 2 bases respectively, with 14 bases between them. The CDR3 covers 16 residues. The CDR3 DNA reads TGTGCCAGCAGCTTAGTTGCCCCGCGCGAAAACTATGGCTACACCTTC. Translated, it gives CASSLVAPRENYGYTF.

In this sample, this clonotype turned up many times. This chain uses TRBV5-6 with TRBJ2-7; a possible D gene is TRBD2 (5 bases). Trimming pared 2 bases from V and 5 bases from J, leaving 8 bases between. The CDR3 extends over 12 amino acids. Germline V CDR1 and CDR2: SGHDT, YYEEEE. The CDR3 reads CASSLWTDEQYF. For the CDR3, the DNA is TGTGCCAGCAGCTTATGGACTGACGAGCAGTACTTC.

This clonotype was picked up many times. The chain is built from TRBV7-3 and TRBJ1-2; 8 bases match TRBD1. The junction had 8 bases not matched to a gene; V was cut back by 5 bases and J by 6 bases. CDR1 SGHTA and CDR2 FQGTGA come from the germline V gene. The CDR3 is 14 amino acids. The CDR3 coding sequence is TGTGCCAGCAGCCAGGGGACAGGAGAAAATGGCTACACCTTC. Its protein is CASSQGTGENGYTF.

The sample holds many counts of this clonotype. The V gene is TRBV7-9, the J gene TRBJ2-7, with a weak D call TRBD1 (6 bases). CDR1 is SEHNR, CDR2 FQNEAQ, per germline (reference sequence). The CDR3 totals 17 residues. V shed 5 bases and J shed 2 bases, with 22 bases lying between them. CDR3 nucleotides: TGTGCCAGCAGCCCAGGGGACGGAGGTGTTGAGACCTACGAGCAGTACTTC. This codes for CASSPGDGGVETYEQYF. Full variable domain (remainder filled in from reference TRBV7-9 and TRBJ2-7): DTGVSQNPRHKITKRGQNVTFRCDPISEHNRLYWYRQTLGQGPEFLTYFQNEAQLEKSRLLSDRFSAERPKGSFSTLEIQRTEQGDSAMYLCASSPGDGGVETYEQYFGPGTRLTVT.

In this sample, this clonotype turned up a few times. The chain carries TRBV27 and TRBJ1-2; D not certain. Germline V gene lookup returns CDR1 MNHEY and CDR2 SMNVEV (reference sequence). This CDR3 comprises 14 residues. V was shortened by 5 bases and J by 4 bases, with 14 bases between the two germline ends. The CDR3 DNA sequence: TGTGCCAGCAGTCTTAACCGACATGTCTATGGCTACACCTTC. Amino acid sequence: CASSLNRHVYGYTF.

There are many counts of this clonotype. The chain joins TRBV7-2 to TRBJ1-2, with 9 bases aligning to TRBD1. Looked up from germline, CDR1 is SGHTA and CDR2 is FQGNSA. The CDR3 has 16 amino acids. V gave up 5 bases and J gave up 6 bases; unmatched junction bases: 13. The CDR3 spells CASSRNRGLDLDGYTF. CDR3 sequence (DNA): TGTGCCAGCAGCCGCAACAGGGGGCTTGATTTGGATGGCTACACCTTC.

CDR3 region: CASSLSREPHEQYF. The DNA of the CDR3 is TGTGCCAGCAGCTTATCCCGGGAGCCCCACGAGCAGTACTTC. This rearrangement joins TRBV7-6 to TRBJ2-7; possibly TRBD2 for D (6 bases). CDR3 length: 14 residues. Germline V gene lookup returns CDR1 SGHVS and CDR2 FNYEAQ. The V gene lost 2 bases and the J gene lost 5 bases, with 13 bases spanning the gap.

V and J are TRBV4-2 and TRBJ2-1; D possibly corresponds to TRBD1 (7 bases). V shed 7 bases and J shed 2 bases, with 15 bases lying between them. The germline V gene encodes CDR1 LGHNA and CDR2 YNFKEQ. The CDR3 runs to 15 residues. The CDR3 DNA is TGTGCCAGCAACCAGGGGGGTATGGCCTACAATGAGCAGTTCTTC. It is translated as CASNQGGMAYNEQFF.

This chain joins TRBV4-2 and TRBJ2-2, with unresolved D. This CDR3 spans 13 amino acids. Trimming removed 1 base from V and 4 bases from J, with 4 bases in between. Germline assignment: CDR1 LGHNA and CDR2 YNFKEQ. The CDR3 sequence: CASSQVPTGELFF. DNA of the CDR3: TGTGCCAGCAGCCAAGTGCCCACCGGGGAGCTGTTTTTT.

As DNA, the CDR3 is TGCAGTACCACAGGGAGAGAGACCCAGTACTTC. Translating gives CSTTGRETQYF. This chain joins TRBV20-1 and TRBJ2-5, with a tentative D call TRBD1 (6 bases). Germline V gene lookup returns CDR1 DFQATT and CDR2 SNEGSKA (reference sequence). V dropped 8 bases and J dropped 4 bases, with 11 bases sitting between them. This CDR3 is built from 11 residues.

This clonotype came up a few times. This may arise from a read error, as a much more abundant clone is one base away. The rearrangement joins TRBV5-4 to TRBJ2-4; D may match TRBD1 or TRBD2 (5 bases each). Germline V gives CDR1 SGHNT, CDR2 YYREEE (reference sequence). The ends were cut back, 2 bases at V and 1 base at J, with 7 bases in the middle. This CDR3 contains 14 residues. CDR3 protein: CASSFEGAKNIQYF. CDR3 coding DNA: TGTGCCAGCAGCTTCGAGGGGGCCAAAAACATTCAGTACTTC.

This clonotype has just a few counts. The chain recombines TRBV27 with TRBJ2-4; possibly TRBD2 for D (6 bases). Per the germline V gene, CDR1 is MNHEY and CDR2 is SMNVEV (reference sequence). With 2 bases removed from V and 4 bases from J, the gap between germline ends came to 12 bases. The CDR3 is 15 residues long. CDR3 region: CASSLEPSAKNIQYF. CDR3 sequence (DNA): TGTGCCAGCAGTTTAGAGCCTAGCGCTAAAAACATTCAGTACTTC.

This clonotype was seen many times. The CDR3 nucleotides read TGTGCCAGCATCATAACCTTGGGACAGGGGGTGAGCTCCTACAATGAGCAGTTCTTC. Translated: CASIITLGQGVSSYNEQFF. The chain carries TRBV6-1 and TRBJ2-1, with 11 bases aligning to TRBD1. V gave up 7 bases and J gave up 0 bases; unmatched junction bases: 14. The CDR3 spans 19 residues. Looked up from germline, CDR1 is MNHNS and CDR2 is SASEGT.